This T cell receptor (beta chain) was documented in a study of PD-L1 blockade in urothelial cancer. Whole-study context: Patients, treated from 2014 onward, received atezolizumab 1,200 mg intravenously every 3 weeks. Blood samples had a median of 141,255 T cells.

Only in-frame clones appear in the TCRdb table, and some are missing; sequencing was by immunoSEQ multiplex PCR. The sample holds around 41,000 clones; 88% are singletons and the top ten take 13% to 15%. V trimming: 6 bases; J trimming: 1 base; junction bases outside the gene matches: 7. This CDR3 has 15 residues. Germline loops: CDR1 KGHSH, CDR2 LQKENI. Patients in the study were battling locally advanced or metastatic urothelial carcinoma. Patients each gave 1 to 8 samples, pretreatment and on-treatment. The J gene is TRBJ2-3, the V gene TRBV18; 7 nucleotides line up with TRBD2. Sample: PBMCs, taken around atezolizumab (anti-PD-L1) treatment. This clonotype was obtained from a woman aged 55 to 70 with urothelial cancer. The DNA of the CDR3 is TGTGCCAGCTCCTACGGGGGGACTCGCACAGATACGCAGTATTTT. Translation gives CASSYGGTRTDTQYF.